This TCR beta chain was retrieved from a study of identifying expanded T cells in peripheral blood. Unmatched junction bases numbered 7, after V lost 0 bases and J lost 9 bases. This CDR3 spans 16 amino acids. Germline CDR1 SGHRS, CDR2 YFSETQ. As to this clone: Its antigen is not identified.

Collection occurred without any documented infections or immune events in donors. Using immunoSEQ multiplex PCR, the repertoire was profiled, and TCRdb retains in-frame clones only, with some absent. The sample contains over 80,000 clones, around 85% of which appear only once. Findings of the study overall: Two-week clone count variance significantly increased as total template count grew. Over about two and four weeks, about 15 and 19 clones changed, versus 1.2 between replicates.

Sequencing used blood. The chain joins TRBV5-1 to TRBJ1-6, with 9 bases that match TRBD1. This receptor was obtained from a person aged 18 to 75 in good health. For the CDR3, the DNA is TGCGCCAGCAGCTTGGGAGGGACAGGGCGAGTTTCACCCCTCCACTTT. It yields the protein CASSLGGTGRVSPLHF.